The rows below give T cell receptor beta chains drawn from one sample of a study of CD8 T cells in Susac syndrome. TCRdb reprocessed the immunoSEQ multiplex PCR reads with MiXCR, giving one entry per CDR3 protein. The sample contains around 170,000 distinct CDR3 sequences, approximately 95% of which appear only once. Source material: CD4+ T cells from PBMCs. The receptor source for this set is a human donor with Susac syndrome. Both conserved end residues are part of each CDR3. Each record gives: V gene, J gene, D gene, CDR3 DNA, CDR3 protein. The D gene is left open where the match is weak.

v_call: TRBV7-6; j_call: TRBJ2-7; d_call: -; cdr3_nt: TGTGCCAGCAGCTTATGGGGCAGGGACTACGAGCAGTACTTC; cdr3_aa: CASSLWGRDYEQYF
v_call: TRBV30; j_call: TRBJ1-1; d_call: -; cdr3_nt: TGTGCCTGGAGTGTACTTACCCCTGGAGCTTTCTTT; cdr3_aa: CAWSVLTPGAFF
v_call: TRBV7-9; j_call: TRBJ1-4; d_call: -; cdr3_nt: TGTGCCAGCAGCTTAGGGGACGACCGTGACGAAAAACTGTTTTTT; cdr3_aa: CASSLGDDRDEKLFF
v_call: TRBV18; j_call: TRBJ1-3; d_call: -; cdr3_nt: TGTGCCAGCTCAGGAGGACAGATCTCTGGAAACACCATATATTTT; cdr3_aa: CASSGGQISGNTIYF
v_call: TRBV6-5; j_call: TRBJ2-3; d_call: TRBD2; cdr3_nt: TGTGCCAGCAGTTACCCCGGGGGGGGCAAAGATACGCAGTATTTT; cdr3_aa: CASSYPGGGKDTQYF
v_call: TRBV14; j_call: TRBJ1-6; d_call: -; cdr3_nt: TGTGCCAGCAGCCAAGAACTGTTTCGCTCACCCCTCCACTTT; cdr3_aa: CASSQELFRSPLHF
v_call: TRBV29-1; j_call: TRBJ2-2; d_call: -; cdr3_nt: TGCAGCGTTACGGCGAACACCGGGGAGCTGTTTTTT; cdr3_aa: CSVTANTGELFF
v_call: TRBV30; j_call: TRBJ2-7; d_call: -; cdr3_nt: TGTGCCGGAGGGGTACCAACGCGGGGTGGCTCCTACGAGCAGTACTTC; cdr3_aa: CAGGVPTRGGSYEQYF
v_call: TRBV7-9; j_call: TRBJ2-7; d_call: -; cdr3_nt: TGTGCCGGCTCAGGCGGGGAGCCAGCCTACGAGCAGTACTTC; cdr3_aa: CAGSGGEPAYEQYF
v_call: TRBV30; j_call: TRBJ2-3; d_call: -; cdr3_nt: TGTGCCTGGACAGGTCTTAGCACAGATACGCAGTATTTT; cdr3_aa: CAWTGLSTDTQYF
v_call: TRBV9; j_call: TRBJ1-3; d_call: TRBD1; cdr3_nt: TGTGCCAGCAGCGCGACAGGGGGTTCGGCTGGAAACACCATATATTTT; cdr3_aa: CASSATGGSAGNTIYF
v_call: TRBV20-1; j_call: TRBJ1-6; d_call: -; cdr3_nt: TGCAGTGCCCAGCAGAGCTCCTATAATTCACCCCTCCACTTT; cdr3_aa: CSAQQSSYNSPLHF
v_call: TRBV12-5; j_call: TRBJ1-1; d_call: -; cdr3_nt: TGTGCTAGTGGTTTGGTACATGGGGGGAACACTGAAGCTTTCTTT; cdr3_aa: CASGLVHGGNTEAFF
v_call: TRBV29-1; j_call: TRBJ2-5; d_call: TRBD2; cdr3_nt: TGCAGCGTTGAGTCCCCAGCGGGGGGGCCTTTAGAGACCCAGTACTTC; cdr3_aa: CSVESPAGGPLETQYF
v_call: TRBV30; j_call: TRBJ2-1; d_call: TRBD1; cdr3_nt: TGTGCCTGGGGGACAGGGGGCCCCCCCAATGAGCAGTTCTTC; cdr3_aa: CAWGTGGPPNEQFF
v_call: TRBV2; j_call: TRBJ1-2; d_call: -; cdr3_nt: TGTGCCAGCAGTGAGACAGCAATAAACTATGGCTACACCTTC; cdr3_aa: CASSETAINYGYTF
v_call: TRBV19; j_call: TRBJ2-2; d_call: -; cdr3_nt: TGTGCCAGTTGCGGGGCGGGCGGGGCGAACACCGGGGAGCTGTTTTTT; cdr3_aa: CASCGAGGANTGELFF
v_call: TRBV15; j_call: TRBJ1-1; d_call: -; cdr3_nt: TGTGCCACCAGCAGAGACGGGAGGAACACTGAAGCTTTCTTT; cdr3_aa: CATSRDGRNTEAFF
v_call: TRBV23-1; j_call: TRBJ1-6; d_call: -; cdr3_nt: TGCGCCAGCAGTCAACTCCACCCTAATTCACCCCTCCACTTT; cdr3_aa: CASSQLHPNSPLHF